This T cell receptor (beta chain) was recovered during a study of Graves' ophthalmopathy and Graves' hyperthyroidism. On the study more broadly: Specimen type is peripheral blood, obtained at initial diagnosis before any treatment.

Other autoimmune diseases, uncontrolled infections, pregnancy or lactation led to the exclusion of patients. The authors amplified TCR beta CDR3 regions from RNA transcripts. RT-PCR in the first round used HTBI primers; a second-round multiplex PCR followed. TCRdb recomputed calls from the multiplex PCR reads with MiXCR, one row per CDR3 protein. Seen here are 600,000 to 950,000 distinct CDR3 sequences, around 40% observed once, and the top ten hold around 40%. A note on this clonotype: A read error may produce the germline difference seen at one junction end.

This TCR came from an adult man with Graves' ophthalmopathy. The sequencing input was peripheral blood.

DNA of the CDR3: TGTGCCAGCAGCTTTTTTGGGATAGAAGAGACCCGGTACTTC. It specifies CASSFFGIEETRYF. The rearrangement links TRBV7-2 to TRBJ2-5; D is undetermined. CDR3 size: 14 residues. Germline V gene lookup returns CDR1 SGHTA and CDR2 FQGNSA.